The 27 T cell receptor beta chains in this list originate from one sample, sequenced in a study of neurological immune-mediated disorders. TCRdb processed the 5' RACE reads anew with MiXCR; each CDR3 protein has one entry. This table holds approximately 41,000 distinct CDR3 sequences, about 14% found once. Material: CD4+ T cells from blood. The receptors were gathered from a woman in her sixties with HTLV-1-associated myelopathy (HAM/TSP).

This clonotype was seen ten or more times. This sequence joins TRBV10-3 and TRBJ2-7; TRBD1 is a possible D gene (6 bases). Germline V gene data show CDR1 as ENHRY and CDR2 as SYGVKD. V was cut by 0 bases and J by 0 bases, with 9 bases left in between. The CDR3 has 15 residues. This CDR3 is CAISESKDSSYEQYF. The CDR3 DNA follows: TGTGCCATCAGTGAGTCGAAGGACAGCTCCTACGAGCAGTACTTC.

This clonotype was seen at least ten times. This chain joins TRBV20-1 and TRBJ2-1, with 8 bases matching TRBD2. The V gene end was trimmed by 3 bases and the J gene end by 7 bases; junction bases not matched to a gene: 2. Per germline, CDR1 DFQATT and CDR2 SNEGSKA (reference sequence). The CDR3 has 12 amino acids. In DNA form, the CDR3 reads TGCAGTGCTAGGCGGGGGGCAAATGAGCAGTTCTTC. This translates into CSARRGANEQFF.

This clonotype was found many times. The rearrangement uses TRBV5-5 and TRBJ2-2, with TRBD2 identical over 12 bases. Germline V gene lookup returns CDR1 SGHKS and CDR2 YYEKEE (reference sequence). This CDR3 region has 17 residues. Trimming cost V 2 bases and J 4 bases; bases outside gene matches: 6. For the CDR3, the DNA is TGTGCCAGCAGCTTTCTAGCGGGGGGGCCTACCACCGGGGAGCTGTTTTTT. Its translation is CASSFLAGGPTTGELFF.

This clonotype showed up many times. The CDR3 is CASSQDGGGWGNQPQHF. The DNA of the CDR3 is TGCGCCAGCAGCCAAGATGGGGGGGGCTGGGGCAATCAGCCCCAGCATTTT. The rearrangement uses TRBV4-1 and TRBJ1-5; TRBD1 is a possible D gene (6 bases). Deletions cut 0 bases from V and 2 bases from J, with 14 bases between. Germline V gene lookup returns CDR1 MGHRA and CDR2 YSYEKL. The CDR3 loop spans 17 amino acids.

This rearrangement joins TRBV7-3 to TRBJ2-1, with unresolved D. V lost 4 bases and J lost 6, with 10 bases in between. The germline V gene encodes CDR1 SGHTA and CDR2 FQGTGA. CDR3 length: 13 amino acids. The DNA of the CDR3 is TGTGCCAGCAGCTCTATACACGGCAATGAGCAGTTCTTC. This codes for CASSSIHGNEQFF.

This clonotype was seen ten or more times. The chain combines TRBV6-6 with TRBJ2-3, with TRBD1 as a possible D gene (6 bases). CDR3 length: 14 amino acids. Trimming pared 7 bases from V and 7 bases from J, leaving 18 bases between. CDR1 is MNHNY, CDR2 SVGAGI, per germline (reference sequence). The CDR3 DNA reads TGTGCCAGCATACAGGGTCGTGGTGTTAATACGCAGTATTTT. It codes for CASIQGRGVNTQYF.

The CDR3 nucleotides are TGTGCCAGTATGAAGCAGGACAGGGGGCTATATGGCTACACCTTC. This translates into CASMKQDRGLYGYTF. The V and J genes are TRBV27 and TRBJ1-2; 11 bases line up with TRBD1. CDR3 length: 15 amino acids. Germline V lookup: CDR1 MNHEY, CDR2 SMNVEV (reference sequence). Germline trimming cut 9 bases from V and 5 bases from J; bases unmatched to any gene: 11.

The chain couples TRBV12-3 or TRBV12-4 to TRBJ2-2; D remains unclear. With 3 bases removed from V and 0 bases from J, the gap between germline ends came to 5 bases. The length of the CDR3 is 14 residues. CDR3 region: CASSFTANTGELFF. CDR3 coding DNA: TGTGCCAGCAGTTTCACAGCGAACACCGGGGAGCTGTTTTTT.

This clonotype was observed at least ten times. The gene calls are TRBV5-1 and TRBJ2-3; 8 positions match TRBD1. The CDR3 is made up of 20 amino acids. The V gene end was trimmed by 3 bases and the J gene end by 0 bases; junction bases not matched to a gene: 18. The germline gives CDR1 SGHRS, CDR2 YFSETQ. CDR3 region: CASSWIPGTGRGRSTDTQYF. CDR3 DNA sequence: TGCGCCAGCAGCTGGATACCCGGGACAGGTAGGGGCAGAAGCACAGATACGCAGTATTTT.

The V and J genes are TRBV20-1 and TRBJ1-2; D uncertain. The CDR3 contains 15 residues. The germline V gene encodes CDR1 DFQATT and CDR2 SNEGSKA (reference sequence). Trimming removed 8 bases at V and 8 bases at J, with 27 bases between. The CDR3 sequence: CSNPTPRETASGYTF. CDR3 nucleotide sequence: TGCAGTAATCCGACGCCCCGGGAGACGGCAAGCGGCTACACCTTC.

Comments on this clonotype: At one end the junction does not follow the germline gene, possibly because of a read error. This chain connects TRBV9 to TRBJ2-2, with D perhaps TRBD1 (5 bases). CDR1 is SGDLS, CDR2 YYNGEE, per germline. The CDR3 spans 15 residues. The CDR3 here is CASSVGLMDTWELFF. Here the CDR3 DNA reads TGTGCCAGCAGTGTAGGCCTTATGGACACCTGGGAGCTGTTTTTT.

This clonotype has ten or more counts. The chain combines TRBV20-1 with TRBJ1-3; D may be TRBD1 (5 bases). The length of the CDR3 is 15 residues. Trimming cost V 6 bases and J 2 bases, with 17 bases left between them. Per germline, CDR1 DFQATT and CDR2 SNEGSKA (reference sequence). In DNA, the CDR3 is TGCAGTGCGCCAGTGGGGGGGATCGCTGGAAACACCATATATTTT. Translation gives CSAPVGGIAGNTIYF.

At least ten counts were recorded for this clonotype. The rearrangement uses TRBV27 and TRBJ2-2; maybe TRBD1 (6 bases). Germline loops: CDR1 MNHEY, CDR2 SMNVEV (reference sequence). The length of the CDR3 is 15 residues. Between the trimmed V and J ends, which lost 5 bases and 2 bases, there was a span of 12 bases. CDR3 DNA: TGTGCCAGCAGTAGACCGGGACACAACACCGGGGAGCTGTTTTTT. It codes for CASSRPGHNTGELFF.

This clonotype was detected ten times or more. The chain carries TRBV12-3 or TRBV12-4 and TRBJ1-6; 7 nucleotides match TRBD1. The junction had 1 base not matched to a gene; V was cut back by 2 bases and J by 6 bases. The CDR3 extends over 14 amino acids. CDR3 nucleotides: TGTGCCAGCAGTTTATGGGACAGTAATTCACCCCTCCACTTT. Translated, it gives CASSLWDSNSPLHF.

This clonotype counts as medium-sized. This chain connects TRBV20-1 to TRBJ1-1, with a tentative D call TRBD1 (5 bases). There are 14 residues in the CDR3. Germline V lookup: CDR1 DFQATT, CDR2 SNEGSKA (reference sequence). The V end was cut by 5 bases, the J end by 6 bases, with 19 bases between. CDR3 nucleotide sequence: TGCAGTGCTCGACCTTTGTTCGGGGACGCTGAAGCTTTCTTT. Its protein product is CSARPLFGDAEAFF.

In its sample, this clonotype was seen many times. This rearrangement joins TRBV19 to TRBJ1-2; 7 bases are shared with TRBD1. V trimming: 5 bases; J trimming: 2 bases; junction bases outside the gene matches: 2. Germline V gene data show CDR1 as LNHDA and CDR2 as SQIVND (reference sequence). CDR3 length: 13 residues. CDR3 coding DNA: TGTGCCAGTAGTCTGACAGGGAACTATGGCTACACCTTC. Amino acids: CASSLTGNYGYTF.

This clonotype was picked up many times. The chain joins TRBV3-1 to TRBJ2-3; TRBD2 is a possible D gene (5 bases). V was pared by 4 bases and J by 2 bases, with 10 bases between. CDR3 size: 14 residues. Germline V CDR1 and CDR2: LGHDT, YNNKEL (reference sequence). The CDR3 DNA is TGTGCCAGCAGCCCCCGAGCGGTCACAGATACGCAGTATTTT. It translates to CASSPRAVTDTQYF.

The rearrangement uses TRBV20-1 and TRBJ2-1, with 10 bases identical to TRBD2. CDR1 and CDR2 (germline): DFQATT, SNEGSKA (reference sequence). The CDR3 has 13 residues. V lost 6 bases to trimming and J lost 8 bases; unmatched junction nucleotides: 7. CDR3 amino acids: CSAAGLAQDEQFF. For the CDR3, the DNA is TGCAGTGCCGCGGGACTAGCGCAGGATGAGCAGTTCTTC.

This clonotype appeared many times. The CDR3 DNA reads as TGCGCCACAACTCTAACAGGGTCTGGCACAGATACGCAGTATTTT. Translated, it gives CATTLTGSGTDTQYF. This sequence joins TRBV10-2 and TRBJ2-3; D is perhaps TRBD1 (6 bases). CDR1 is WSHSY and CDR2 is SAAADI in the germline V gene. The length of the CDR3 is 15 residues. V lost 10 bases and J 1 base, leaving 18 bases between the germline ends.

In this sample, this clonotype turned up many times. The chain uses TRBV20-1 and TRBJ2-2; D remains unclear. V lost 6 bases and J lost 0, with 11 bases in between. CDR3 size: 14 residues. CDR1 and CDR2 (germline): DFQATT, SNEGSKA (reference sequence). DNA for the CDR3: TGCAGTGCCATGAAGGGAACGAACACCGGGGAGCTGTTTTTT. The encoded protein is CSAMKGTNTGELFF.

Many counts were recorded for this clonotype. J is TRBJ2-3 and V is TRBV20-1; 10 nucleotides match TRBD1. The CDR3 contains 14 residues. Trimming at V came to 3 bases and at J to 3 bases, leaving 3 bases not matched to a gene. Germline V gene data show CDR1 as DFQATT and CDR2 as SNEGSKA (reference sequence). This chain's CDR3 is CSARDRGWTDTQYF. The DNA for the CDR3 is TGCAGTGCTAGGGACAGGGGGTGGACAGATACGCAGTATTTT.

Many counts were recorded for this clonotype. The V and J genes are TRBV20-1 and TRBJ2-7, with 8 bases fitting TRBD1. Unmatched junction bases numbered 10, after V lost 5 bases and J lost 1 base. The CDR3 has 15 amino acids. Looked up from germline, CDR1 is DFQATT and CDR2 is SNEGSKA (reference sequence). The CDR3 region is CSAVRPQGGSYEQYF. CDR3 in DNA: TGCAGTGCTGTCAGGCCACAGGGGGGTTCCTACGAGCAGTACTTC.

The sample holds a few counts of this clonotype. V gene TRBV7-2 combines with J gene TRBJ2-5; TRBD1 is a possible D gene (6 bases). Germline-derived CDR1 and CDR2 are SGHTA and FQGNSA. Trimming pared 8 bases from V and 2 bases from J, leaving 15 bases between. The CDR3 length is 14 residues. The CDR3 coding sequence is TGTGCCAGCCAATTGTCAGGGGCGCAAGAGACCCAGTACTTC. Translating it yields CASQLSGAQETQYF. The variable domain in full, completed from reference TRBV7-2 and TRBJ2-5, reads GAGVSQSPSNKVTEKGKDVELRCDPISGHTALYWYRQSLGQGLEFLIYFQGNSAPDKSGLPSDRFSAERTGGSVSTLTIQRTQQEDSAVYLCASQLSGAQETQYFGPGTRLLVL.

The chain joins TRBV20-1 to TRBJ2-7, with 10 bases aligning to TRBD1. The CDR3 length is 15 residues. V gave up 6 bases and J gave up 5 bases; unmatched junction bases: 13. The germline gives CDR1 DFQATT, CDR2 SNEGSKA (reference sequence). The DNA of the CDR3 is TGCAGTGCCGGAGGGACCGGGACAGGGGAGAACGAGCAGTACTTC. Protein product: CSAGGTGTGENEQYF.

This clonotype has a count of ten or more. The V and J genes are TRBV10-2 and TRBJ2-1, with a possible D match to TRBD1 (6 bases). The CDR3 runs to 12 residues. Germline CDR1 and CDR2: WSHSY and SAAADI. Between the trimmed V and J ends, which lost 4 bases and 10 bases, there was a span of 11 bases. CDR3 sequence reads: CASSGGRWEQFF. CDR3 coding DNA: TGCGCCAGCAGTGGGGGGCGGTGGGAGCAGTTCTTC.

This clonotype has ten or more counts. The V gene is TRBV5-1, the J gene TRBJ2-6, with D unresolved. V was trimmed by 1 base and J by 3 bases, leaving 8 bases between them. Germline V gene lookup returns CDR1 SGHRS and CDR2 YFSETQ. CDR3 length: 15 amino acids. CDR3 amino acids: CASSLTFGGANVLTF. The CDR3 DNA reads as TGCGCCAGCAGCTTGACTTTTGGTGGGGCCAACGTCCTGACTTTC.

This clonotype was seen ten or more times. The J gene is TRBJ1-2, the V gene TRBV10-3; 7 bases line up with TRBD1. V shed 0 bases, J shed 8 bases, and the junction held 6 bases outside the gene matches. Germline lookup yields CDR1 ENHRY and CDR2 SYGVKD. The CDR3 sequence is 14 residues long. CDR3: CAISESGRGEGYTF. The CDR3 DNA follows: TGTGCCATCAGTGAGTCGGGCAGGGGGGAAGGCTACACCTTC.